The 23 T cell receptor beta chains presented below share a single source sample, sequenced in a study of response to subunit inactivated influenza vaccine. TCRdb fed the RT-PCR reads into MiXCR, producing one record per CDR3 protein. The data show around 710,000 distinct CDR3 sequences, with approximately 15% seen just once and 6% to 8% held by the top ten. The sample in question was PBMCs from blood, obtained 14 to 15 days before vaccination. Source of these receptors: a man in his fifties or sixties who received an inactivated influenza vaccine.

The table lists this clonotype with many counts. V gene TRBV4-1 combines with J gene TRBJ2-5; D unclear. The CDR3 spans 13 residues. Trimming stripped 0 bases from V and 5 bases from J, with 7 bases between. Germline V gene sequence: CDR1 MGHRA, CDR2 YSYEKL. CDR3 amino acids: CASSQDRIETQYF. DNA of the CDR3: TGCGCCAGCAGCCAAGATAGGATTGAGACCCAGTACTTC.

The V and J genes are TRBV19 and TRBJ2-2; either TRBD1 or TRBD2 may fit D (5 bases each). This CDR3 has 14 amino acids. CDR1 and CDR2 (germline): LNHDA, SQIVND (reference sequence). The V end lost 5 bases, the J end lost 3 bases, and 10 bases lay between the germline ends. The DNA of the CDR3 is TGTGCCAGTAGTTGGGGGTCAGACACCGGGGAGCTGTTTTTT. Amino acids: CASSWGSDTGELFF.

The sample holds a few counts of this clonotype. Because the CDR3's place on the DNA is in doubt, the DNA is left out and the CDR3 is given as listed by TCRdb. The CDR3 protein is CASSQNVGQGAPQYF. V gene TRBV7-2 combines with J gene TRBJ2-7; TRBD1, as called in the table, went unchecked against the DNA. Ends included, the CDR3 has 15 residues. Germline values: CDR1 SGHTA, CDR2 FQGNSA.

The sample holds a few counts of this clonotype. J is TRBJ2-2 and V is TRBV4-2; 9 nucleotides agree with TRBD2. Germline CDR1 reads LGHNA; CDR2 reads YNFKEQ. The CDR3 consists of 16 residues. J gave up 6 bases and V 2 bases, and 7 bases lay outside the gene matches. The CDR3 spells CASSQQLAGVAGELFF. The CDR3 coding sequence is TGTGCCAGCAGCCAACAATTAGCGGGAGTTGCCGGGGAGCTGTTTTTT.

The gene calls are TRBV15 and TRBJ2-7; 8 bases map to TRBD2. Germline V gives CDR1 LNHNV, CDR2 YYDKDF (reference sequence). After removal of 2 bases from V and 3 bases from J, the junction contained 6 bases not matched to a gene. The CDR3 extends over 15 amino acids. The chain's CDR3 is CATSRKVAGFYEQYF. For the CDR3, the DNA is TGTGCCACCAGCAGAAAGGTAGCGGGGTTCTACGAGCAGTACTTC.

This clonotype occurred a few times. The chain is built from TRBV29-1 and TRBJ2-2, with D tentatively TRBD2 (5 bases). This CDR3 region has 14 residues. Trimming cost V 4 bases and J 2 bases, with 11 bases left between them. From germline, CDR1 is SQVTM and CDR2 ANQGSEA. The CDR3 nucleotides read TGCAGCGTTGTGGGTAGCGCTAACACCGGGGAGCTGTTTTTT. Its translation: CSVVGSANTGELFF.

Many counts were recorded for this clonotype. The gene calls are TRBV21-1 and TRBJ2-7; the table assigns TRBD1, which was not confirmed against the DNA. TRBV21-1 is tagged as a pseudogene. This CDR3 has 15 residues. This CDR3 reads CDSVRGMGGRNEQYF. CDR3 nucleotides: TGTGACTCCGTCCGGGGAATGGGGGGGCGAAACGAGCAGTACTTC.

V usage is TRBV29-1 and J usage is TRBJ2-7; D unresolved. The CDR3 is 12 residues long. The germline CDR1 and CDR2 sequences are SQVTM and ANQGSEA. The germline V and J ends were trimmed by 4 bases and 1 base, with 8 bases remaining between them. CDR3 bases: TGCAGCGTTGGTCACACTTCCTACGAGCAGTACTTC. This encodes CSVGHTSYEQYF.

The CDR3 DNA is TGCAGTGTCCTCTTGACAGATAGAAATGAAAAACTGTTTTTT. It encodes CSVLLTDRNEKLFF. The V and J genes are TRBV20-1 and TRBJ1-4; TRBD1 is a possible D gene (5 bases). V lost 7 bases and J 5 bases, leaving 17 bases between the germline ends. Germline V gives CDR1 DFQATT, CDR2 SNEGSKA (reference sequence). The CDR3 loop spans 14 amino acids.

The table lists this clonotype with a few counts. The genes are TRBV2 and TRBJ2-3; the D gene is possibly TRBD2 (6 bases). Trimming took 3 bases from V and 3 from J, leaving 13 bases between them. Germline CDR1 SNHLY, CDR2 FYNNEI. The CDR3 totals 15 residues. The CDR3 region has the DNA TGTGCCAGCAGTGAGATATGGGGAGGAACAGATACGCAGTATTTT. This codes for CASSEIWGGTDTQYF.

In its sample, this clonotype was seen a few times. J is TRBJ2-3 and V is TRBV10-2, with no clear D. The CDR3 totals 16 residues. The V and J ends lost 3 bases and 1 base respectively, with 14 bases between them. CDR1 is WSHSY, CDR2 SAAADI, per germline. CDR3: CASSDWHPAGTDTQYF. CDR3 nucleotides: TGCGCCAGCAGTGACTGGCACCCGGCGGGCACAGATACGCAGTATTTT.

The CDR3 region is CATRSGSPDTQYF. The CDR3 DNA follows: TGTGCCACCCGGAGCGGGAGCCCAGATACGCAGTATTTT. The V and J genes are TRBV24-1 and TRBJ2-3; 8 bases match TRBD2. This CDR3 contains 13 residues. V lost 9 bases, J lost 4 bases, and 5 bases stayed unmatched. The germline gives CDR1 KGHDR, CDR2 SFDVKD.

This clonotype was counted ten times or more. This chain joins TRBV9 and TRBJ1-1; the D is unclear. Trimming took 0 bases from V and 0 from J, leaving 6 bases between them. CDR1 SGDLS and CDR2 YYNGEE come from the germline V gene. This CDR3 comprises 14 residues. CDR3 amino acids: CASSVEVLNTEAFF. CDR3 nucleotides: TGTGCCAGCAGCGTAGAAGTCTTGAACACTGAAGCTTTCTTT.

The chain is built from TRBV11-2 and TRBJ2-7, with 7 bases fitting TRBD2. The CDR3 spans 13 residues. Per the germline V gene, CDR1 is SGHAT and CDR2 is FQNNGV. Trimming at V came to 5 bases and at J to 5 bases, leaving 6 bases not matched to a gene. The CDR3 sequence: CASSPGLVNEQYF. Here the CDR3 DNA reads TGTGCCAGCAGCCCCGGACTAGTAAACGAGCAGTACTTC.

This clonotype was recorded many times. The chain has TRBV5-6 and TRBJ2-1; 15 bases are shared with TRBD2. The germline CDR1 and CDR2 sequences are SGHDT and YYEEEE. V shed 0 bases and J 2 bases; nucleotides not matched to a gene: 9. The CDR3 runs to 20 residues. CDR3 region: CASSLGPGTSGRSPYNEQFF. The CDR3, as DNA: TGTGCCAGCAGCTTGGGCCCTGGGACTAGCGGGAGGAGTCCCTACAATGAGCAGTTCTTC.

The chain carries TRBV4-3 and TRBJ2-7, with 8 bases lining up with TRBD1. Per germline, CDR1 LGHNA and CDR2 YSLEER. J was trimmed by 2 bases and V by 1 base; bases with no gene match: 7. This CDR3 region has 16 residues. This CDR3 reads CASSQGRQGPAYEQYF. The CDR3 region has the DNA TGCGCCAGCAGCCAAGGCCGACAGGGGCCAGCCTACGAGCAGTACTTC.

This clonotype has just a few counts. The V call is TRBV18, the J call TRBJ2-2; maybe TRBD1 (5 bases). The CDR3 is made up of 14 amino acids. The germline V gene has CDR1 KGHSH and CDR2 LQKENI. The ends were cut back, 3 bases at V and 5 bases at J, with 10 bases in the middle. The CDR3 region has the DNA TGTGCCAGCTCACCCGACAGACGGACCGGGGAGCTGTTTTTT. It is translated as CASSPDRRTGELFF.

The table lists this clonotype with many counts. The rearrangement joins TRBV7-8 to TRBJ1-2, with D perhaps matching TRBD1 (5 bases). The CDR3 covers 17 residues. The germline V and J ends were trimmed by 3 bases and 2 bases, with 19 bases remaining between them. Looked up from germline, CDR1 is SGHVS and CDR2 is FQNEAQ. In DNA form, the CDR3 reads TGTGCCAGCAGCTTCCCGGGACTTCCTACCCTGAACTATGGCTACACCTTC. Translating it yields CASSFPGLPTLNYGYTF.

A few counts support this clonotype. The chain couples TRBV4-1 to TRBJ2-1; D unclear. Trimming pared 1 base from V and 0 bases from J, leaving 13 bases between. The CDR3 extends over 17 amino acids. Germline assignment: CDR1 MGHRA and CDR2 YSYEKL. CDR3 region: CASSQGPTDNSYNEQFF. The CDR3 nucleotides are TGCGCCAGCAGCCAAGGGCCAACGGATAACTCCTACAATGAGCAGTTCTTC.

The chain couples TRBV11-2 to TRBJ2-3; D uncertain. This CDR3 has 17 amino acids. The germline V and J ends were trimmed by 0 bases and 6 bases, with 19 bases remaining between them. Germline values: CDR1 SGHAT, CDR2 FQNNGV. CDR3 DNA: TGTGCCAGCAGCTTAGAGGGTGGAATCCTTCTTGACGATACGCAGTATTTT. Translating it yields CASSLEGGILLDDTQYF.

This clonotype was observed a few times. The CDR3 sequence: CSVERDSYNEQFF. The CDR3 coding sequence is TGCAGCGTTGAGCGGGACTCCTACAATGAGCAGTTCTTC. The rearrangement joins TRBV29-1 to TRBJ2-1; maybe TRBD2 (6 bases). Deletions cut 3 bases from V and 0 bases from J, with 6 bases between. Germline V gene data show CDR1 as SQVTM and CDR2 as ANQGSEA. This CDR3 is 13 amino acids long.

The chain employs TRBV28 and TRBJ1-1, with TRBD1 identical over 8 bases. Trimming cost V 5 bases and J 10 bases; bases outside gene matches: 6. The length of the CDR3 is 12 residues. Germline-derived CDR1 and CDR2 are MDHEN and SYDVKM. The CDR3 nucleotides read TGTGCCAGCAGTCCCCCCGACAGGGGAGCTTTCTTT. Protein sequence: CASSPPDRGAFF.

The rearrangement links TRBV20-1 to TRBJ2-5; 11 nucleotides align to TRBD2. The CDR3 spans 14 residues. Germline V gene data show CDR1 as DFQATT and CDR2 as SNEGSKA (reference sequence). Unmatched junction bases numbered 2, after V lost 0 bases and J lost 5 bases. CDR3 in DNA: TGCAGTGCTAGAGACCTAGCGGGAGGCGAGACCCAGTACTTC. It specifies CSARDLAGGETQYF.